This is a list of T cell receptor beta chains from one sample in a study of regulatory T cells in long-lasting Graves disease. Via MiXCR, TCRdb re-called the multiplex PCR reads, giving one row per CDR3 protein. The data contain hundreds of thousands of distinct CDR3 sequences, 16% of them singletons. The same specimen was also included in a second study, on T cells in Graves' hyperthyroidism and ophthalmopathy.

This specimen consisted of peripheral blood mononuclear cells (PBMCs), obtained at new diagnosis, from a patient treated with antithyroid drugs. Receptor source: a woman in her twenties or thirties with Graves disease. CDR3s include the opening cysteine and the closing phenylalanine or tryptophan. Each record gives: V gene, J gene, CDR3 protein.

TRBV28,TRBJ2-5,CASSPITSGSKETQYF
TRBV9,TRBJ2-1,CASSVTSGTALDEQFF
TRBV7-3,TRBJ1-3,CASSLRWTSGNTIYF
TRBV5-6,TRBJ2-7,CASRPSQMIHEQYF
TRBV4-1,TRBJ1-4,CASSPIGNEKLFF
TRBV2,TRBJ2-5,CASSVQGETQYF
TRBV28,TRBJ2-1,CASSRPGGVYNEQFF
TRBV14,TRBJ2-1,CASSQRWANLAGNEQFF
TRBV28,TRBJ1-2,CASSFGTGSGYTF
TRBV7-9,TRBJ2-7,CASSLESQGYEQYF
TRBV24-1,TRBJ2-2,CATSDWAGGLFF
TRBV28,TRBJ1-2,CASRAGGDLYGYTF
TRBV11-2,TRBJ2-3,CASSWGLADTQYF
TRBV28,TRBJ2-2,CASRDHQNTGELFF
TRBV27,TRBJ2-7,CASSFIGISSYEQYF
TRBV28,TRBJ1-1,CASSFSGGAFF